This T cell receptor (beta chain) stems from a study of cytomegalovirus exposure and HLA in healthy donors. PCR used 60 Vbeta primers and 13 Jbeta primers. The data were produced by immunoSEQ multiplex PCR, yet TCRdb's version contains in-frame clones alone and is incomplete. Altogether 150,000 to 200,000 clones are present, 80% being singletons, with the ten largest covering 9.7%. The germline gives CDR1 SNHLY, CDR2 FYNNEI. V was trimmed by 7 bases and J by 0 bases, leaving 16 bases between them. This CDR3 comprises 16 residues. The specimen was PBMCs. This receptor was taken from a man between 18 and 35 years old in good health and CMV-seropositive. The V and J genes are TRBV2 and TRBJ1-5; tentatively, D is TRBD1 (6 bases). The CDR3 DNA reads TGTGCCAGCAATATACGGACAGCTTATAGCAATCAGCCCCAGCATTTT. Its translation: CASNIRTAYSNQPQHF. The full variable domain, rest sourced from reference TRBV2 and TRBJ1-5, is EPEVTQTPSHQVTQMGQEVILRCVPISNHLYFYWYRQILGQKVEFLVSFYNNEISEKSEIFDDQFSVERPDGSNFTLKIRSTKLEDSAMYFCASNIRTAYSNQPQHFGDGTRLSIL.